Listed here are 21 T cell receptor beta chains from one sample, sequenced in a study of OX40 agonist ivuxolimab in advanced cancers. Sequenced by immunoSEQ multiplex PCR; TCRdb stores in-frame clones only, minus some. The table shows 60,000 to 75,000 clones, with roughly 83% occurring only once. This sample comprised CD4+ or CD8+ T cells sorted from blood, obtained in a trial of the OX40 agonist ivuxolimab. Source of these receptors: an adult with an advanced solid tumor such as melanoma, head and neck, liver or kidney cancer.

The chain links TRBV5-1 to TRBJ2-7; 9 bases are shared with TRBD1. Germline lookup yields CDR1 SGHRS and CDR2 YFSETQ. The CDR3 spans 15 residues. V shed 2 bases, J shed 4 bases, and the junction held 7 bases outside the gene matches. CDR3 sequence reads: CASSFDTGGSYEQYF. As DNA, the CDR3 is TGCGCCAGCAGCTTTGATACAGGGGGCAGTTACGAGCAGTACTTC.

This clone has a single count. The rearrangement joins TRBV19 to TRBJ1-2; 8 bases map to TRBD1. CDR1 and CDR2 from the germline V gene are LNHDA and SQIVND (reference sequence). With 7 bases clipped from V and 2 bases from J, the junction kept 6 bases outside the gene matches. The CDR3 has 14 residues. Here the CDR3 reads CASTGQGGNYGYTF. The CDR3 coding sequence is TGTGCCAGTACCGGACAGGGTGGGAACTATGGCTACACCTTC.

DNA of the CDR3: TGTGCCAGTAGTTCGACAGGGGTCAATCAGCCCCAGCATTTT. This codes for CASSSTGVNQPQHF. The gene calls are TRBV19 and TRBJ1-5, with 8 nucleotides matching TRBD1. The CDR3 runs to 14 residues. Germline V gene lookup returns CDR1 LNHDA and CDR2 SQIVND (reference sequence). The V gene end was trimmed by 5 bases and the J gene end by 3 bases; junction bases not matched to a gene: 3. Filled out from reference TRBV19 and TRBJ1-5, the complete variable domain reads DGGITQSPKYLFRKEGQNVTLSCEQNLNHDAMYWYRQDPGQGLRLIYYSQIVNDFQKGDIAEGYSVSREKKESFPLTVTSAQKNPTAFYLCASSSTGVNQPQHFGDGTRLSIL.

This chain joins TRBV28 and TRBJ1-2, with D possibly matching TRBD1 (5 bases). Trimming removed 4 bases from V and 3 bases from J, with 12 bases in between. CDR3 size: 14 residues. Per the germline V gene, CDR1 is MDHEN and CDR2 is SYDVKM. CDR3: CASSSLTDHYGYTF. The CDR3 nucleotides read TGTGCCAGCAGTTCGTTGACAGACCACTATGGCTACACCTTC.

The chain has TRBV2 and TRBJ2-2; 8 bases are shared with TRBD1. This CDR3 has 15 amino acids. V was clipped by 4 bases and J by 7 bases; unmatched bases: 8. Germline CDR1 is SNHLY and CDR2 is FYNNEI. CDR3 loop: CASSGLQGVSGELFF. CDR3 DNA: TGTGCCAGCAGTGGTTTACAGGGGGTTAGCGGGGAGCTGTTTTTT.

This clone was seen a few times. V usage is TRBV29-1 and J usage is TRBJ1-5, with a weak D call TRBD1 (6 bases). Germline CDR1 and CDR2: SQVTM and ANQGSEA. The CDR3 spans 14 residues. Trimming took 6 bases from V and 3 from J, leaving 15 bases between them. The CDR3 is CSVGGSSPNQPQHF. Written as DNA, the CDR3 is TGCAGCGTGGGGGGCTCTTCTCCCAATCAGCCCCAGCATTTT.

This chain uses TRBV7-2 with TRBJ2-5; a weak D match, TRBD2 (7 bases). The germline CDR1 and CDR2 sequences are SGHTA and FQGNSA. The CDR3 contains 19 residues. Trimming removed 1 base at V and 4 bases at J, with 25 bases between. The CDR3 is CASSLVARLGGRARETQYF. In DNA form, the CDR3 reads TGTGCCAGCAGCTTAGTAGCTCGATTAGGGGGGAGGGCCCGAGAGACCCAGTACTTC.

The chain couples TRBV11-3 to TRBJ1-1, with D possibly matching TRBD1 (5 bases). Trimming pared 6 bases from V and 8 bases from J, leaving 16 bases between. Germline values: CDR1 SGHNT, CDR2 YENEEA. The CDR3 runs 13 residues. CDR3 residues: CASSLRIRAEAFF. CDR3 coding DNA: TGTGCCAGCAGTCTTAGGATCAGGGCCGAAGCTTTCTTT.

The chain couples TRBV7-9 to TRBJ1-5; D is unclear. The CDR3 is 17 residues long. The V gene lost 2 bases and the J gene lost 2 bases, with 16 bases spanning the gap. Looked up from germline, CDR1 is SEHNR and CDR2 is FQNEAQ (reference sequence). DNA for the CDR3: TGTGCCAGCAGCTTATTTCCCCTCACAATAGGCAATCAGCCCCAGCATTTT. It translates to CASSLFPLTIGNQPQHF.

The rearrangement uses TRBV20-1 and TRBJ2-7; D perhaps matches TRBD1 (6 bases). Trimming pared 6 bases from V and 6 bases from J, leaving 12 bases between. This CDR3 comprises 11 residues. Germline V lookup: CDR1 DFQATT, CDR2 SNEGSKA (reference sequence). The CDR3 sequence is CSADRLGEQYF. The CDR3 nucleotides read TGCAGTGCCGACAGGTTAGGCGAGCAGTACTTC.

The rearrangement uses TRBV23-1 and TRBJ1-1, with 7 bases lining up with TRBD1. TRBV23-1 has ORF status, its function being uncertain. The CDR3 runs to 15 residues. V was clipped by 3 bases and J by 1 base; unmatched bases: 5. CDR3 nucleotide sequence: TGCGCCAGCAGTCACCAGGGACAGCGGAACACTGAAGCTTTCTTT. Its translation is CASSHQGQRNTEAFF.

The V and J genes are TRBV2 and TRBJ1-4; 7 positions agree with TRBD1. Germline CDR1 and CDR2: SNHLY and FYNNEI. V dropped 7 bases and J dropped 8; count of bases not matched to a gene: 10. The length of the CDR3 is 14 residues. CDR3 in amino acids: CASKRDSEREKLFF. CDR3 coding DNA: TGTGCCAGCAAAAGGGACAGTGAACGGGAAAAACTGTTTTTT.

The chain joins TRBV5-4 to TRBJ2-7; a weak D match, TRBD2 (5 bases). The V end lost 2 bases, the J end lost 0 bases, and 12 bases lay between the germline ends. The CDR3 contains 15 residues. CDR1 is SGHNT and CDR2 is YYREEE in the germline V gene (reference sequence). Here the CDR3 reads CASSFAGESSYEQYF. The DNA for the CDR3 is TGTGCCAGCAGCTTCGCGGGTGAGAGCTCCTACGAGCAGTACTTC.

The J gene is TRBJ2-2, the V gene TRBV9, with D uncertain. V was pared by 5 bases and J by 2 bases, with 7 bases between. The germline V gene has CDR1 SGDLS and CDR2 YYNGEE. CDR3 size: 13 residues. The CDR3 DNA sequence: TGTGCCAGCAGGTGGGAAAACACCGGGGAGCTGTTTTTT. Translating it yields CASRWENTGELFF. Filled out from reference TRBV9 and TRBJ2-2, the complete variable domain reads DSGVTQTPKHLITATGQRVTLRCSPRSGDLSVYWYQQSLDQGLQFLIQYYNGEERAKGNILERFSAQQFPDLHSELNLSSLELGDSALYFCASRWENTGELFFGEGSRLTVL.

For the CDR3, the DNA is TGTGCCAGCAGCCCCGGACAGATCTCCTACAATGAGCAGTTCTTC. It encodes CASSPGQISYNEQFF. The rearrangement links TRBV7-3 to TRBJ2-1; a weak D match, TRBD1 (6 bases). CDR1 is SGHTA and CDR2 is FQGTGA in the germline V gene. V lost 5 bases and J 0 bases, leaving 11 bases between the germline ends. The CDR3 runs to 15 residues.

The V gene is TRBV13, the J gene TRBJ2-5, with a tentative D call TRBD2 (6 bases). Germline V CDR1 and CDR2: PRHDT, FYEKMQ (reference sequence). With 4 bases removed from V and 5 bases from J, the gap between germline ends came to 17 bases. This CDR3 spans 15 amino acids. CDR3 bases: TGTGCCAGCAGCTGGAGCCTGGGGGGACGGGAGACCCAGTACTTC. It translates to CASSWSLGGRETQYF.

In its sample, this clone was seen many times. This chain links TRBV21-1 with TRBJ2-7; the table's D gene call, TRBD2, was not cross checked with the DNA. TRBV21-1 is given as a pseudogene. The CDR3 spans 15 residues. CDR3 region: CASSNFSGSWYEQYF. CDR3 in DNA: TGTGCCAGCAGCAACTTTTCCGGGAGTTGGTACGAGCAGTACTTC.

The CDR3, as DNA: TGTGCTAGTGGTTTGGCCCCAGGGCCCCAGCATTTT. As protein: CASGLAPGPQHF. The chain recombines TRBV12-5 with TRBJ1-5; unclear D gene. Germline V lookup: CDR1 LGHNT, CDR2 FRNRAP. Trimming took off 1 base at V and 9 bases at J, with 7 bases between the two ends. CDR3 length: 12 amino acids.

This clone appeared many times. The V gene is TRBV15, the J gene TRBJ1-1; a possible D gene is TRBD1 (6 bases). Germline CDR1 reads LNHNV; CDR2 reads YYDKDF (reference sequence). The V end lost 0 bases, the J end lost 1 base, and 12 bases lay between the germline ends. The CDR3 contains 16 residues. The CDR3 coding sequence is TGTGCCACCAGCAGAGATCTCTGGGGGGCGAACACTGAAGCTTTCTTT. This codes for CATSRDLWGANTEAFF.

V gene TRBV7-8 combines with J gene TRBJ1-4, with D perhaps TRBD1 (5 bases). Germline V gene sequence: CDR1 SGHVS, CDR2 FQNEAQ. V gave up 4 bases and J gave up 8 bases, with 11 bases separating them. The CDR3 runs 13 residues. The chain's CDR3 is CASSSGAREKLFF. CDR3 sequence (DNA): TGTGCCAGCAGCTCCGGGGCGAGGGAAAAACTGTTTTTT.

CDR3 nucleotides: TGTGCCAGCAGCTTAGTTCGCATGAACACCGGGGAGCTGTTTTTT. Its protein product is CASSLVRMNTGELFF. This chain uses TRBV7-2 with TRBJ2-2; D gene unclear. Trimming pared 1 base from V and 1 base from J, leaving 7 bases between. This CDR3 comprises 15 residues. Germline V lookup: CDR1 SGHTA, CDR2 FQGNSA.